This T cell receptor (beta chain) appears in the sequencing data of a study of cytomegalovirus exposure and HLA in healthy donors. Whole-study results and caveats: One later analysis, an examination of the 120 or so validation repertoires, found that first-cohort TCR clusters tended to co-occur in them. Through in vitro validation, three CMV-associated chains were shown to be specific for CMV antigens. There were some public TCRs occurring in many donors, but most TCR sequences were rare.

CDR1 and CDR2 (germline): MNHEY, SVGAGI. Trimming took 4 bases from V and 5 from J, leaving 14 bases between them. The CDR3 has 14 residues. Note on this clone: Its antigen is currently unknown.

The method was immunoSEQ multiplex PCR; TCRdb's version includes in-frame clones alone and lacks a portion of them. The table lists some 210,000 clones, less than 85% of them singletons. The sequenced material came from PBMCs. This TCR was recovered from a young woman in good health and CMV-seronegative. This chain links TRBV6-5 with TRBJ1-1; no clear D gene. Here the CDR3 DNA reads TGTGCCAGCAGTTCCCCGGGGTCTTGGACTGAAGCTTTCTTT. It codes for CASSSPGSWTEAFF.